The text below deals with one TCR beta chain. Here immunoSEQ multiplex PCR was the method, and the copy in TCRdb shows in-frame clones only, minus some. The repertoire holds roughly 15,000 clones, with about 80% as singletons. This sample stems from a study of ipilimumab plus nivolumab after autologous stem cell transplantation. Study-wide context: Typical patient got a handful of ipilimumab doses and fewer than 10 nivolumab doses (median). DLBCL patients had primary refractory or relapsed disease.

The junction had 3 bases not matched to a gene; V was cut back by 5 bases and J by 6 bases. This CDR3 spans 11 amino acids. From germline, CDR1 is DFQATT and CDR2 SNEGSKA (reference sequence). The sequence derives from a male donor with diffuse large B-cell lymphoma. The rearrangement links TRBV20-1 to TRBJ2-7; TRBD1 matches 8 bases. Material: PBMCs, obtained in a trial of ipilimumab plus nivolumab as post-transplant consolidation. The CDR3: CSAPRGREQYF. The DNA of the CDR3 is TGCAGTGCTCCCAGGGGGCGCGAGCAGTACTTC.